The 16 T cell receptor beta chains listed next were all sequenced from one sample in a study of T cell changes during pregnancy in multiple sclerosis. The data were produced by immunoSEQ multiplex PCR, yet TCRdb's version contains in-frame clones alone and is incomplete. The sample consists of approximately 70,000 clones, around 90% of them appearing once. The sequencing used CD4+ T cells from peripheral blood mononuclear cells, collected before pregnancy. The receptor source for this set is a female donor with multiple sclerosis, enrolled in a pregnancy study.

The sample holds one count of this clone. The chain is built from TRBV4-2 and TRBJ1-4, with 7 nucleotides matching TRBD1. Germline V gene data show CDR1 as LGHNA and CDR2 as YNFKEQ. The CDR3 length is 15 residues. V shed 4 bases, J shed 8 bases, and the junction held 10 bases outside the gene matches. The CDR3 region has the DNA TGTGCCAGCAGCCCCCCCGGGGACAGTGGAGAAAAACTGTTTTTT. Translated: CASSPPGDSGEKLFF.

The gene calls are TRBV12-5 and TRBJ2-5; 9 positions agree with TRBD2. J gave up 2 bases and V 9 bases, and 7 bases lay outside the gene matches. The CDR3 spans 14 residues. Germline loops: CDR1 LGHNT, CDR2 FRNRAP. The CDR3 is CARSEREAQETQYF. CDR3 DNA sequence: TGTGCTAGGAGCGAGCGGGAGGCACAAGAGACCCAGTACTTC.

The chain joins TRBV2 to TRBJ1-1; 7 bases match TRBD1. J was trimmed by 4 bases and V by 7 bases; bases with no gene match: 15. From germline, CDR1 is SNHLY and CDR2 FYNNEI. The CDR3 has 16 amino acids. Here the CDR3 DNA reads TGTGCCAGCAACCCAATAGATAAGGGGACAGCCACTGAAGCTTTCTTT. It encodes CASNPIDKGTATEAFF.

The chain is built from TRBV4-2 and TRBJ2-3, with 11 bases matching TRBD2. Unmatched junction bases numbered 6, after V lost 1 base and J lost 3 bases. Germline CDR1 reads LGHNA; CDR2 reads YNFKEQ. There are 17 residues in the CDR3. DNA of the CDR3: TGTGCCAGCAGCCAAGGACTAGCGGGATCGTTAACAGATACGCAGTATTTT. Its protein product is CASSQGLAGSLTDTQYF.

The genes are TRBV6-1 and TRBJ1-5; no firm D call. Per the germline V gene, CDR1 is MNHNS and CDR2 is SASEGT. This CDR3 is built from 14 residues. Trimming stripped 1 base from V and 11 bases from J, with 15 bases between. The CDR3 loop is CASSEVLRELAQHF. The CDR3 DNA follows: TGTGCCAGCAGTGAAGTACTAAGGGAGTTGGCCCAGCATTTT.

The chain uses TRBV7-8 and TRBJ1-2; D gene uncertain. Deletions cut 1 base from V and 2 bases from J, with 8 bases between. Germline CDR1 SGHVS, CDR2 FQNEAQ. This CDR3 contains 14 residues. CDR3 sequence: CASSLGRQNYGYTF. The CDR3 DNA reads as TGTGCCAGCAGCTTAGGCAGGCAAAACTATGGCTACACCTTC.

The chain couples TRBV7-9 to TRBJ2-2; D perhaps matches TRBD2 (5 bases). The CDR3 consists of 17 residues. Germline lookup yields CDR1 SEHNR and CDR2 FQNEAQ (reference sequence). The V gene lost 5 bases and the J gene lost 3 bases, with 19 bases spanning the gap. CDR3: CASSPVLGRRDTGELFF. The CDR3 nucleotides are TGTGCCAGCAGCCCCGTACTAGGGCGTCGGGACACCGGGGAGCTGTTTTTT.

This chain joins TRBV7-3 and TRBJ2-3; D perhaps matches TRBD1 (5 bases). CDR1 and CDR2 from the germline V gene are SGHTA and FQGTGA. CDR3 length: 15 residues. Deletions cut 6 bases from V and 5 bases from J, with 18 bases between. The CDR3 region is CASSYEGAARDTQYF. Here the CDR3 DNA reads TGTGCCAGCAGTTACGAAGGGGCGGCGCGAGATACGCAGTATTTT.

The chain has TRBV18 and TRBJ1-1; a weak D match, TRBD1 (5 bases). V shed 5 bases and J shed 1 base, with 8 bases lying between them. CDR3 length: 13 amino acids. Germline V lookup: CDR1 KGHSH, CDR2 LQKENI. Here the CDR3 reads CASSSTGNTEAFF. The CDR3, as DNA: TGTGCCAGCTCATCTACAGGGAACACTGAAGCTTTCTTT.

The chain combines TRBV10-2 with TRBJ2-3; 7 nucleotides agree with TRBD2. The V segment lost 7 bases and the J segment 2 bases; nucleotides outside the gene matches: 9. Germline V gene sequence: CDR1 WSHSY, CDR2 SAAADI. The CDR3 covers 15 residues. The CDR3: CASIAERDYTDTQYF. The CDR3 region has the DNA TGCGCCAGCATCGCCGAGCGGGACTACACAGATACGCAGTATTTT.

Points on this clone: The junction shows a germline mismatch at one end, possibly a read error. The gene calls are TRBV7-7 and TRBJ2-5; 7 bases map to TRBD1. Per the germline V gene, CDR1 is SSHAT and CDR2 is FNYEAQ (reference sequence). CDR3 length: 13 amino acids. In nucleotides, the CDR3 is TGTGCTAGCAGCACGGACAGGCAAGAGACCCAGTACTTC. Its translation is CASSTDRQETQYF.

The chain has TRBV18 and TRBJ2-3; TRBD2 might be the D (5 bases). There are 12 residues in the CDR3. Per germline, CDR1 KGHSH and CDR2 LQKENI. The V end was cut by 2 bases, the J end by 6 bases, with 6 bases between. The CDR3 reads CASSPEGDTQYF. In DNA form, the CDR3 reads TGTGCCAGCTCACCAGAGGGCGATACGCAGTATTTT.

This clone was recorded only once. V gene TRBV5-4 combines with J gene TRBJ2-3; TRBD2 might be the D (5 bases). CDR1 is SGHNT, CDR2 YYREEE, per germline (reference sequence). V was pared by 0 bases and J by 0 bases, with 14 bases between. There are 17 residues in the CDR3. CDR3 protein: CASSLALAGISTDTQYF. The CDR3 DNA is TGTGCCAGCAGCTTGGCTTTGGCCGGGATAAGCACAGATACGCAGTATTTT.

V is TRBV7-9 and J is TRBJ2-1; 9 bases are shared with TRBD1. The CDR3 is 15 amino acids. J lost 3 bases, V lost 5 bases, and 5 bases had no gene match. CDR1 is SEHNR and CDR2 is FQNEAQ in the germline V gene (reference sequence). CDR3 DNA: TGTGCCAGCAGCCCGGACAGGGGCGACTACAATGAGCAGTTCTTC. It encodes CASSPDRGDYNEQFF.

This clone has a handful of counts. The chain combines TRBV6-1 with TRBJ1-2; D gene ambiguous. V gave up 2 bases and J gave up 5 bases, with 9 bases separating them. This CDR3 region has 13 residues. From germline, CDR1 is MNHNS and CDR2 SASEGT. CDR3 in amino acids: CASSESSVYGYTF. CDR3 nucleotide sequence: TGTGCCAGCAGTGAATCTTCCGTATATGGCTACACCTTC.

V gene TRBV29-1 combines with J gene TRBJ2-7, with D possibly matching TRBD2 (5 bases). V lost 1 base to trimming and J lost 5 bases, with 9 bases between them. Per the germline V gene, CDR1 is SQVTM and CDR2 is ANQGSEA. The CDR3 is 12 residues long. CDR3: CSVEGGLHEQYF. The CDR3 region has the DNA TGCAGCGTTGAAGGCGGACTCCACGAGCAGTACTTC.